Listed below are T cell receptor beta chains from one sample, sequenced in a study of shared clonotypes between healthy human individuals. Generated by immunoSEQ multiplex PCR, the TCRdb table keeps only in-frame clones and is missing some. The sample carries 850,000 to 1,100,000 clones, approximately 80% recorded once. Sequencing used memory CD4+ T cells from PBMCs. The source is a man aged 18 to 30 in good health. Some clones in this sample may be carry-over from other donors' samples. CDR3s include the opening cysteine and the closing phenylalanine or tryptophan. D genes are given only for firm matches. Expanded clones get a size class; other rows say once, few or many, or leave the size out.

clone size: few
D gene: -
J gene: TRBJ1-5
V gene: TRBV10-1
CDR3 DNA: TGCGCCAGCAGTGAGCCGCCCAGGACAGTTTACCATCAGCCCCAGCATTTT
CDR3 protein: CASSEPPRTVYHQPQHF

clone size: -
D gene: -
J gene: TRBJ1-1
V gene: TRBV9
CDR3 DNA: TGTGCCAGCAGCCCGTCCCTGGGGGGCGACGCTGAAGCTTTCTTT
CDR3 protein: CASSPSLGGDAEAFF

clone size: -
D gene: -
J gene: TRBJ1-2
V gene: TRBV28
CDR3 DNA: TGTGCCAGCAGTTTGATAGGGTTTACCTATGGCTACACCTTC
CDR3 protein: CASSLIGFTYGYTF

clone size: -
D gene: -
J gene: TRBJ1-2
V gene: TRBV7-8
CDR3 DNA: TGTGCCAGCAGCCCTAGGCAGAAAGGTGGCTACACCTTC
CDR3 protein: CASSPRQKGGYTF

clone size: -
D gene: TRBD1
J gene: TRBJ1-1
V gene: TRBV10-3
CDR3 DNA: TGTGCCATCAGTGGGCACGGACAGGGTGGGACTGAAGCTTTCTTT
CDR3 protein: CAISGHGQGGTEAFF

clone size: -
D gene: TRBD2
J gene: TRBJ2-7
V gene: TRBV13
CDR3 DNA: TGTGCCAGCAGCGATGCGGGGGGATCCTACGAGCAGTACTTC
CDR3 protein: CASSDAGGSYEQYF

clone size: many
D gene: TRBD2
J gene: TRBJ2-7
V gene: TRBV5-1
CDR3 DNA: TGCGCCAGCAGCTGGAACCCAGCGGGAGGCCCCCCCTACGAGCAGTACTTC
CDR3 protein: CASSWNPAGGPPYEQYF

clone size: once
D gene: TRBD2
J gene: TRBJ2-5
V gene: TRBV28
CDR3 DNA: TGTGCCAGCAGTTTACCTAGCGGGAGTTTTAAGACCCAGTACTTC
CDR3 protein: CASSLPSGSFKTQYF

clone size: -
D gene: -
J gene: TRBJ1-2
V gene: TRBV11-2
CDR3 DNA: TGTGCCAGCAGACACTCGCCACAGGGAACCTATGGCTACACCTTC
CDR3 protein: CASRHSPQGTYGYTF

clone size: -
D gene: -
J gene: TRBJ1-2
V gene: TRBV6-5
CDR3 DNA: TGTGCCAGCAGTTACAGGTCGGGGGGAGTGGATGGCTACACCTTC
CDR3 protein: CASSYRSGGVDGYTF

clone size: -
D gene: -
J gene: TRBJ2-1
V gene: TRBV28
CDR3 DNA: TGTGCCAGCAGTTTCGGAATTTGGGGCGGAAAAGGCAATGAGCAGTTCTTC
CDR3 protein: CASSFGIWGGKGNEQFF

clone size: -
D gene: -
J gene: TRBJ2-1
V gene: TRBV7-2
CDR3 DNA: TGTGCCAGCAGCTTGGTTGTAGGGCAGTTCTTC
CDR3 protein: CASSLVVGQFF

clone size: -
D gene: -
J gene: TRBJ2-6
V gene: TRBV5-1
CDR3 DNA: TGCGCCAGCAGCTTTACCGCCTCTGGGGCCAACGTCCTGACTTTC
CDR3 protein: CASSFTASGANVLTF

clone size: -
D gene: -
J gene: TRBJ2-5
V gene: TRBV21-1
CDR3 DNA: TGTGCCAGCAGCAAAGGTAGGACAGGGCCCAAGAAGACCCAGTACTTC
CDR3 protein: CASSKGRTGPKKTQYF

clone size: -
D gene: TRBD1
J gene: TRBJ1-3
V gene: TRBV6-1
CDR3 DNA: TGTGCCAGCAGTGGACAGGGCCCTGGAAACACCATATATTTT
CDR3 protein: CASSGQGPGNTIYF

clone size: -
D gene: -
J gene: TRBJ2-5
V gene: TRBV4-3
CDR3 DNA: TGCGCCAGCAGCCAAGGTGTGGCAGGGATGGAAGAGACCCAGTACTTC
CDR3 protein: CASSQGVAGMEETQYF

clone size: -
D gene: TRBD2
J gene: TRBJ2-7
V gene: TRBV19
CDR3 DNA: TGTGCCAGTAGTGCCGGGAGGGACGGTCACTACGAGCAGTACTTC
CDR3 protein: CASSAGRDGHYEQYF

clone size: -
D gene: -
J gene: TRBJ1-1
V gene: TRBV2
CDR3 DNA: TGTGCCAGCAGATTCACGGGGGCTGAAGCTTTCTTT
CDR3 protein: CASRFTGAEAFF

clone size: -
D gene: -
J gene: TRBJ2-2
V gene: TRBV5-1
CDR3 DNA: TGCGCCAGCAGCTGGCCACAGGGCCCCGCCGGGGAGCTGTTTTTT
CDR3 protein: CASSWPQGPAGELFF

clone size: once
D gene: -
J gene: TRBJ2-5
V gene: TRBV6-5
CDR3 DNA: TGTGCCAGCGGTCCTCCGGGACAAGAGACCCAGTACTTC
CDR3 protein: CASGPPGQETQYF

clone size: -
D gene: -
J gene: TRBJ1-1
V gene: TRBV11-2
CDR3 DNA: TGTGCCAGCAGCTCCATCCCCTCCGGAGCCGCTGAAGCTTTCTTT
CDR3 protein: CASSSIPSGAAEAFF

clone size: -
D gene: TRBD2
J gene: TRBJ2-1
V gene: TRBV10-2
CDR3 DNA: TGCGCCAGCAGTAGCGGGAGAGGCTACAATGAGCAGTTCTTC
CDR3 protein: CASSSGRGYNEQFF

clone size: -
D gene: -
J gene: TRBJ2-1
V gene: TRBV7-9
CDR3 DNA: TGTGCCAGCAGCTTCGGGCTGAGCTCCTACAATGAGCAGTTCTTC
CDR3 protein: CASSFGLSSYNEQFF

clone size: -
D gene: -
J gene: TRBJ2-5
V gene: TRBV7-2
CDR3 DNA: TGTGCCAGCAGTCCCGGCCCCGGGGCGGGGAGGGAGACCCAGTACTTC
CDR3 protein: CASSPGPGAGRETQYF

clone size: -
D gene: TRBD1
J gene: TRBJ2-5
V gene: TRBV27
CDR3 DNA: TGTGCCAGCAGTTCCGGGACAGGGGGAGGTGAGACCCAGTACTTC
CDR3 protein: CASSSGTGGGETQYF

clone size: -
D gene: TRBD1
J gene: TRBJ1-2
V gene: TRBV2
CDR3 DNA: TGTGCCAGCAGTTACCGACAGGGGAGAGAGGATGGCTACACCTTC
CDR3 protein: CASSYRQGREDGYTF

clone size: -
D gene: -
J gene: TRBJ2-7
V gene: TRBV19
CDR3 DNA: TGTGCCACTAGGGACACCCTCTACGAGCAGTACTTC
CDR3 protein: CATRDTLYEQYF

clone size: -
D gene: TRBD2
J gene: TRBJ2-3
V gene: TRBV6-1
CDR3 DNA: TGTGCCAGCAGTGGAGGGGACTACCCAAACACAGATACGCAGTATTTT
CDR3 protein: CASSGGDYPNTDTQYF

clone size: once
D gene: -
J gene: TRBJ2-5
V gene: TRBV4-2
CDR3 DNA: TGTGCCAGCAGCCAAGCAGGTGGTAACGTAGAGACCCAGTACTTC
CDR3 protein: CASSQAGGNVETQYF

clone size: -
D gene: TRBD1
J gene: TRBJ1-4
V gene: TRBV28
CDR3 DNA: TGTGCCAGCAGTCCCCAAGGGACAGGAAAACTGGGTACCAATGAAAAACTGTTTTTT
CDR3 protein: CASSPQGTGKLGTNEKLFF

clone size: -
D gene: -
J gene: TRBJ2-1
V gene: TRBV9
CDR3 DNA: TGTGCCAGCAGCGGGAAGGCCAGGGGAGATGAGCAGTTCTTC
CDR3 protein: CASSGKARGDEQFF

clone size: few
D gene: -
J gene: TRBJ2-7
V gene: TRBV29-1
CDR3 DNA: TGCAGCGCCCGAGGAGGTGGAGTCAACGAGCAGTACTTC
CDR3 protein: CSARGGGVNEQYF

clone size: many
D gene: -
J gene: TRBJ2-1
V gene: TRBV20-1
CDR3 DNA: TGCAGTGCCTCCTACAATGAGCAGTTCTTC
CDR3 protein: CSASYNEQFF

clone size: few
D gene: -
J gene: TRBJ2-5
V gene: TRBV2
CDR3 DNA: TGTGCCAGCAGTGGGGCCGACGGAGAGACCCAGTACTTC
CDR3 protein: CASSGADGETQYF

clone size: -
D gene: -
J gene: TRBJ2-1
V gene: TRBV15
CDR3 DNA: TGTGCCACCAGCAGAGGAGGGGGTAAATACAATGAGCAGTTCTTC
CDR3 protein: CATSRGGGKYNEQFF

clone size: -
D gene: TRBD2
J gene: TRBJ2-7
V gene: TRBV29-1
CDR3 DNA: TGCAGCGTTGCCAGCCTAGCGGGAGGGCCGGACGAGCAGTACTTC
CDR3 protein: CSVASLAGGPDEQYF

clone size: -
D gene: TRBD1
J gene: TRBJ1-1
V gene: TRBV5-4
CDR3 DNA: TGTGCCAGCAGCATCAAACAGGGGGGGAGGACTGAAGCTTTCTTT
CDR3 protein: CASSIKQGGRTEAFF

clone size: few
D gene: -
J gene: TRBJ1-1
V gene: TRBV7-2
CDR3 DNA: TGTGCCAGCGGGGAAGTGGTGGTCACTGAAGCTTTCTTT
CDR3 protein: CASGEVVVTEAFF

clone size: -
D gene: TRBD2
J gene: TRBJ2-3
V gene: TRBV5-1
CDR3 DNA: TGCGCCAGCAGCGGGGAGGGCGCAGATACGCAGTATTTT
CDR3 protein: CASSGEGADTQYF

clone size: -
D gene: -
J gene: TRBJ1-3
V gene: TRBV30
CDR3 DNA: TGTGCCTGGAGCTCGGGGGGGCTTGGAAACACCATATATTTT
CDR3 protein: CAWSSGGLGNTIYF

clone size: many
D gene: -
J gene: TRBJ1-3
V gene: TRBV2
CDR3 DNA: TGTGCCAGCAGTGCTGAGGGTCGGTCTGGAAACACCATATATTTT
CDR3 protein: CASSAEGRSGNTIYF

clone size: -
D gene: -
J gene: TRBJ2-7
V gene: TRBV7-2
CDR3 DNA: TGTGCCAGCAGCTTAGAACTACCCTACGAGCAGTACTTC
CDR3 protein: CASSLELPYEQYF

clone size: -
D gene: -
J gene: TRBJ1-2
V gene: TRBV28
CDR3 DNA: TGTGCCAGCAGTTTAAGCAGGGTCCTCTATGGCTACACCTTC
CDR3 protein: CASSLSRVLYGYTF

clone size: -
D gene: TRBD2
J gene: TRBJ2-3
V gene: TRBV2
CDR3 DNA: TGTGCCTCCGGACTAGCGGTAGATACGCAGTATTTT
CDR3 protein: CASGLAVDTQYF

clone size: -
D gene: -
J gene: TRBJ2-5
V gene: TRBV7-2
CDR3 DNA: TGTGCCAGCAGCCTCGGTCGACGGGGCGAGACCCAGTACTTC
CDR3 protein: CASSLGRRGETQYF

clone size: -
D gene: -
J gene: TRBJ2-7
V gene: TRBV2
CDR3 DNA: TGTGCCAGCAGTGAGGGACTCTACGAGCAGTACTTC
CDR3 protein: CASSEGLYEQYF

clone size: -
D gene: -
J gene: TRBJ1-2
V gene: TRBV5-4
CDR3 DNA: TGTGCCAGCAGGGCGGTTGGCCGGGCTAACTATGGCTACACCTTC
CDR3 protein: CASRAVGRANYGYTF

clone size: -
D gene: -
J gene: TRBJ2-1
V gene: TRBV7-2
CDR3 DNA: TGTGCCAGCAGCTTCGGGGCTAACAATGAGCAGTTCTTC
CDR3 protein: CASSFGANNEQFF

clone size: -
D gene: TRBD1
J gene: TRBJ1-2
V gene: TRBV11-2
CDR3 DNA: TGTGCCAGCAGTGCCGCAGGGGGCTGGTCAGGCGGCTACACCTTC
CDR3 protein: CASSAAGGWSGGYTF

clone size: -
D gene: -
J gene: TRBJ1-1
V gene: TRBV6-5
CDR3 DNA: TGTGCCAGCAGCTTCGGACACTCCGCTGAAGCTTTCTTT
CDR3 protein: CASSFGHSAEAFF

clone size: few
D gene: -
J gene: TRBJ1-3
V gene: TRBV7-2
CDR3 DNA: TGTGCCAGCAGTCAAGCTGGAAACACCATATATTTT
CDR3 protein: CASSQAGNTIYF

clone size: -
D gene: -
J gene: TRBJ2-1
V gene: TRBV29-1
CDR3 DNA: TGCAGCACCAGAGCCGTCCATGAGCAGTTCTTC
CDR3 protein: CSTRAVHEQFF

clone size: -
D gene: -
J gene: TRBJ2-5
V gene: TRBV11-3
CDR3 DNA: TGTGCCAGCAGCTTGCGAGGGGAGACCCAGTACTTC
CDR3 protein: CASSLRGETQYF

clone size: many
D gene: -
J gene: TRBJ2-7
V gene: TRBV4-1
CDR3 DNA: TGCGCCAGCAGCCAAGGGCTGGCTCGCGAGCAGTACTTC
CDR3 protein: CASSQGLAREQYF

clone size: few
D gene: TRBD1
J gene: TRBJ2-7
V gene: TRBV9
CDR3 DNA: TGTGCCAGCAGCGTATCGGACAGGGGTTTTTACGAGCAGTACTTC
CDR3 protein: CASSVSDRGFYEQYF

clone size: -
D gene: -
J gene: TRBJ2-1
V gene: TRBV7-9
CDR3 DNA: TGTGCCAGCAGCTTACGCGGAACGGATGAGCAGTTCTTC
CDR3 protein: CASSLRGTDEQFF

clone size: -
D gene: TRBD1
J gene: TRBJ1-2
V gene: TRBV27
CDR3 DNA: TGTGCCAGCAGCCCGGACAGGGTTGGTGGCTACACCTTC
CDR3 protein: CASSPDRVGGYTF